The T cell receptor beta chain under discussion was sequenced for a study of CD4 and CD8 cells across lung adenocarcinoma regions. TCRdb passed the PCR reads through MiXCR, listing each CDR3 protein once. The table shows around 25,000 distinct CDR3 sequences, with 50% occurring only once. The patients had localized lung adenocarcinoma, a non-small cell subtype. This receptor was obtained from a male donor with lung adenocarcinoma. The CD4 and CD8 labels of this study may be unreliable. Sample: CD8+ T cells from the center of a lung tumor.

The CDR3 bases are TGTGCCAGCAGTATAAGCGGGAGCTTCCACAATGAGCAGTACTTC. Translation gives CASSISGSFHNEQYF. The chain has TRBV6-1 and TRBJ2-5; TRBD2 matches at 8 bases. V lost 5 bases, J lost 11 bases, and 16 bases stayed unmatched. Germline CDR1 reads MNHNS; CDR2 reads SASEGT. There are 15 residues in the CDR3.